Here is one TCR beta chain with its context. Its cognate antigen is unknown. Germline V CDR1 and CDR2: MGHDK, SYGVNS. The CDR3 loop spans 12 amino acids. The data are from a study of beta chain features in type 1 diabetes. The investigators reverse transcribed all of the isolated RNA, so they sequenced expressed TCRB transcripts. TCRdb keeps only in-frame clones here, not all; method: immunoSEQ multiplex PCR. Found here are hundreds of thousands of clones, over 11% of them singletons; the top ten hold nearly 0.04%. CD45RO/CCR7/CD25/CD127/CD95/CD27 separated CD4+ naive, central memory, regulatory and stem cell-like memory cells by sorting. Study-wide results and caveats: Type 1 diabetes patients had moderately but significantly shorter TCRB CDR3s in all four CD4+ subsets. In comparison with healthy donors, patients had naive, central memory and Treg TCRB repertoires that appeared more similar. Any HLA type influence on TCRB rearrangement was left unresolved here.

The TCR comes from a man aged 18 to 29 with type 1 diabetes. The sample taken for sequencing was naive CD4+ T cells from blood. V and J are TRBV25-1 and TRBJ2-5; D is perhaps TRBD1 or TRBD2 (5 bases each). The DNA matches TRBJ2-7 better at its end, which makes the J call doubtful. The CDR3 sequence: CASRGPRSEQYF. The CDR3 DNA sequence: TGTGCCAGCAGGGGACCGAGAAGCGAGCAGTACTTC.